This T cell receptor beta chain is from a study of vaccination effects on CD4 cells after COVID-19. The CDR3 has 13 residues. Germline V gives CDR1 SGHTA, CDR2 FQGTGA. Trimming stripped 3 bases from V and 6 bases from J, with 9 bases between. Produced via immunoSEQ multiplex PCR; TCRdb's table is partial and in-frame only. Of 65,000 to 95,000 clones in the sample, more than 60% were seen once. Viral peptide pool expansion of antigen-specific CD4+ T cells preceded sequencing in the ViraFEST assay. Cells that had been cultured for approximately ten days were the source of isolated CD4+ T cells. The cohort was immunized with two doses of either the BNT162b2 or mRNA-1273 vaccine. None of the vaccinated had previously contracted SARS-CoV-2, and their nucleocapsid antibodies tested negative. Concerning this clone: Its target is unknown.

This chain uses TRBV7-3 with TRBJ2-1; D unclear. This TCR derives from a human donor who received a COVID-19 vaccine. Sequencing was performed on CD4+ T cells from PBMCs cultured with HCoV-OC43 spike peptides, taken after COVID-19 vaccination. The subset denotes: HCoV-OC43 spike overlapping peptide pool stimulation. The DNA for the CDR3 is TGTGCCAGCAGCTTGGCAGGTCTCAATGAGCAGTTCTTC. Translating it yields CASSLAGLNEQFF.